This T cell receptor (beta chain) was obtained from a study of tumor-infiltrating lymphocytes in primary liver carcinoma. In the study overall: There were tumors of stage T1-T3 N0M0, each 4.2 to 10 cm across.

The germline CDR1 and CDR2 sequences are SGHNT and YYREEE (reference sequence). Deletions cut 1 base from V and 8 bases from J, with 16 bases between. This CDR3 spans 15 amino acids. With roughly 500 ng total RNA as template and a constant-region primer, TCR beta cDNA was made. Generation of the TCR beta libraries relied on three nested multiplex PCR rounds using slightly modified ARM-PCR. In the first two PCR rounds, TRBV1-TRBV30 forward primers were paired with a C-beta reverse primer, and each round lasted about 9 cycles. TCRdb called the multiplex PCR reads again in MiXCR, with one record for every CDR3 protein. The sample yields hundreds of thousands of distinct CDR3 sequences, roughly 60% seen once. Unsorted whole blood supplied the RNA, and germline DNA was extracted too.

The chain employs TRBV5-4 and TRBJ2-1, with D possibly being TRBD1 (5 bases). This sequence originates from a woman aged 30 to 39 with primary liver carcinoma and hepatitis B virus infection. The sequencing sample was made of peripheral blood. CDR3 in DNA: TGTGCCAGCAGCTTGTTGAGGCAGGGTTTCGATGAGCAGTTCTTC. This codes for CASSLLRQGFDEQFF. Based on the CDR3 plus reference TRBV5-4 and TRBJ2-1, the full variable domain is ETGVTQSPTHLIKTRGQQVTLRCSSQSGHNTVSWYQQALGQGPQFIFQYYREEENGRGNFPPRFSGLQFPNYSSELNVNALELDDSALYLCASSLLRQGFDEQFFGPGTRLTVL.